Sequencing of this T cell receptor (beta chain) was carried out in a study of blood T cell repertoires in COVID-19. Study information: Samples of COVID-19 (acute and convalescent) were obtained from the United States, Italy and Spain.

Sequenced by immunoSEQ multiplex PCR; TCRdb stores in-frame clones only, minus some. The data contain 160,000 or so clones, 80% of them singletons. CDR3 length: 11 residues. V was clipped by 3 bases and J by 11 bases, with 10 bases between them. Sequencing was carried out using PBMCs or T cells enriched from blood (not recorded which). The chain couples TRBV12-3 or TRBV12-4 to TRBJ1-1, with a tentative D call TRBD1 (5 bases). This TCR was sampled from a woman in her fifties or sixties who had recovered from COVID-19. The CDR3 DNA is TGTGCCAGCAGTTTCAGGGTCGAGGCTTTCTTT. Translating gives CASSFRVEAFF.